Listed below are T cell receptor beta chains from one sample, sequenced in a study of blood T cell repertoires in COVID-19. Data came from immunoSEQ multiplex PCR; TCRdb stores just in-frame clones and leaves some out. The top ten hold approximately 6.1% of the sample, which has 200,000 to 250,000 clones, approximately 90% seen once. The sample was peripheral blood. These receptor sequences come from a man aged 80 or over with acute or convalescent COVID-19. CDR3s include the opening cysteine and the closing phenylalanine or tryptophan. D genes are given only for firm matches. Size is omitted from some rows. Given values are once, few, many or a class for expanded clones.

.,TRBV7-3,TRBJ1-4,.,CASSLVGGEKLFF
.,TRBV18,TRBJ2-5,TRBD2,CASSPPGLKETQYF
.,TRBV9,TRBJ1-5,.,CASSPGSNQPQHF
.,TRBV24-1,TRBJ2-2,TRBD1,CATRAGDRNTGELFF
once,TRBV30,TRBJ2-5,.,CAWSVARGQTQYF
.,TRBV27,TRBJ2-5,TRBD2,CASRYRAGVLETQYF
.,TRBV9,TRBJ2-5,TRBD1,CASSVGGQEKHPWWAQYF
.,TRBV18,TRBJ1-4,.,CASSPSLGRDGEKLFF
once,TRBV2,TRBJ1-1,.,CASRAGYTEAFF
.,TRBV6-5,TRBJ2-1,TRBD1,CASIRQGANEQFF
.,TRBV28,TRBJ1-5,TRBD1,CASSPHMAPLGTGRFSNQPQHF
.,TRBV24-1,TRBJ1-2,TRBD1,CATSAGTGSTAGYTF
once,TRBV2,TRBJ1-2,.,CASSVDTPYGYTF
.,TRBV10-1,TRBJ2-5,TRBD2,CASSELGTSGRGKETQYF
.,TRBV19,TRBJ2-7,.,CASSYTITSYEQYF
.,TRBV28,TRBJ1-4,.,CASNTGGITNEKLFF
.,TRBV7-2,TRBJ2-7,TRBD2,CASSLHSFSGRGNNEQYF
few,TRBV5-6,TRBJ1-3,.,CASSSQGASGNTIYF
few,TRBV27,TRBJ1-5,.,CASSSSRNQPQHF
.,TRBV5-1,TRBJ2-3,.,CASSLGTPRTDTQYF
few,TRBV6-4,TRBJ2-1,TRBD2,CASSDRAGGPQFF
.,TRBV7-9,TRBJ1-4,.,CASRTQGTNEKLFF
.,TRBV19,TRBJ2-1,TRBD1,CASSDRGGSDEQFF
.,TRBV7-8,TRBJ1-2,.,CASSPDRDKGYTF
.,TRBV7-3,TRBJ2-1,TRBD2,CASSKLAGGVYNEQFF
few,TRBV2,TRBJ2-7,TRBD2,CASSEARVGGGEQYF
.,TRBV7-9,TRBJ1-4,TRBD1,CASSTPGGKGEKLFF
.,TRBV30,TRBJ1-4,TRBD1,CAWGQGANEKLFF
.,TRBV28,TRBJ2-1,TRBD2,CASSLAREVPFF
.,TRBV5-1,TRBJ2-2,.,CASSLVSGSGELFF
.,TRBV5-1,TRBJ1-5,.,CASSAGTQGQPQHF
.,TRBV10-2,TRBJ2-5,.,CASSHYREISETQYF
once,TRBV19,TRBJ2-3,.,CASSIAGLSTDTQYF
.,TRBV7-9,TRBJ2-5,TRBD2,CASSSPTSEIQETQYF
.,TRBV5-1,TRBJ2-1,TRBD2,CASAPGLAGPVEQFF
.,TRBV18,TRBJ2-2,.,CASSPTANTGELFF
.,TRBV12-3/TRBV12-4,TRBJ2-3,TRBD2,CASRAGGTDTQYF
once,TRBV19,TRBJ2-6,.,CASSIGGAEANVLTF
.,TRBV27,TRBJ1-5,TRBD1,CASSQGARGQPQHF
.,TRBV7-9,TRBJ2-3,.,CASSLDRLASTDTQYF
.,TRBV28,TRBJ1-3,TRBD1,CASSPADRAGNTIYF
.,TRBV6-6,TRBJ1-6,.,CASSSTGISPLHF
once,TRBV24-1,TRBJ2-6,TRBD2,CATSASLGLAGAGANVLTF
.,TRBV14,TRBJ1-3,.,CASSQQIGNTIYF
.,TRBV19,TRBJ1-2,.,CASSPFGAGRDSYTF
.,TRBV30,TRBJ2-7,.,CAWSVNRAYEQYF
.,TRBV7-2,TRBJ2-4,TRBD2,CASRDHLSGWDAKNIQYF
.,TRBV6-5,TRBJ1-6,TRBD1,CASWTGYNSPLHF
.,TRBV5-1,TRBJ2-5,TRBD2,CASSLGGSGETQYF
.,TRBV18,TRBJ2-5,TRBD1,CASSETGVRETQYF
.,TRBV19,TRBJ1-2,.,CASSIGGSGGYTF
.,TRBV7-2,TRBJ1-4,.,CASSPRQTTNEKLFF
.,TRBV3-1/TRBV3-2,TRBJ2-5,TRBD1,CASSLMGQGSETQYF
.,TRBV5-6,TRBJ2-1,TRBD2,CASSRGGLANNEQFF
.,TRBV5-4,TRBJ2-2,TRBD1,CASSLGGGPGELFF
.,TRBV27,TRBJ1-2,TRBD1,CASSRQGALNYGYTF
.,TRBV6-2/TRBV6-3,TRBJ1-2,.,CASSYLGSNYGYTF
.,TRBV24-1,TRBJ2-3,.,CATGGTSTDTQYF